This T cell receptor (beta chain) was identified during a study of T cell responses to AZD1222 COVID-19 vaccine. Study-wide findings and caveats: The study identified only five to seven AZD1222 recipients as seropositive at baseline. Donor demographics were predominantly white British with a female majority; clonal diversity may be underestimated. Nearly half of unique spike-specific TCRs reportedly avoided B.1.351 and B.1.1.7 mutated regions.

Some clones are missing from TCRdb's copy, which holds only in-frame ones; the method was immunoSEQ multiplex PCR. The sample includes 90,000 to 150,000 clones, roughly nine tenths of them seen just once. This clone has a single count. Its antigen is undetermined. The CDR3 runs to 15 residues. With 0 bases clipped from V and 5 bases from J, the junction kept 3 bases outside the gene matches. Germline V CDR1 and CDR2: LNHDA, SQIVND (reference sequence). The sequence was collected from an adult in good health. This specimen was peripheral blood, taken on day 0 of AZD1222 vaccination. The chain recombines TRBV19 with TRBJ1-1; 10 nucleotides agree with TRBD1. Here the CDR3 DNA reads TGTGCCAGTAGTATAGAGGGGACAGGGGTTACTGAAGCTTTCTTT. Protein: CASSIEGTGVTEAFF.